Below, 17 T cell receptor beta chains from the same sample are listed, as sequenced in a study of T-cell memory formation after mild COVID-19. MiXCR was run by TCRdb on the 5' RACE reads, yielding one entry per CDR3 protein. Among 450,000 to 650,000 distinct CDR3 sequences listed, around 17% were seen once. Sequenced: PBMCs or a T cell subset sorted from them (not recorded which). Receptors originate from an adult woman who had mild COVID-19 (a few samples of this study predate the infection). Cell type and time point are not known.

This clonotype was seen a few times. The CDR3: CATSGTVETSSYNEQFF. The CDR3 DNA reads as TGTGCCACCTCCGGGACAGTTGAAACGAGCTCCTACAATGAGCAGTTCTTC. The chain carries TRBV24-1 and TRBJ2-1; 7 positions match TRBD1. Trimming cost V 9 bases and J 0 bases; bases outside gene matches: 13. Germline assignment: CDR1 KGHDR and CDR2 SFDVKD. This CDR3 spans 17 amino acids.

This clonotype was counted between two and nine times. The chain combines TRBV5-1 with TRBJ2-3; 7 bases map to TRBD2. V lost 0 bases and J lost 8; bases outside the gene matches: 6. The length of the CDR3 is 14 residues. In germline, CDR1 is SGHRS, CDR2 YFSETQ. The CDR3 sequence: CASSLDGTTRTQYF. The DNA of the CDR3 is TGCGCCAGCAGCTTGGATGGGACTACCCGTACGCAGTATTTT.

This clonotype occurred a few times. This rearrangement joins TRBV11-2 to TRBJ2-5, with D perhaps TRBD1 or TRBD2 (5 bases each). Germline V CDR1 and CDR2: SGHAT, FQNNGV. V was clipped by 4 bases and J by 6 bases, with 15 bases between them. This CDR3 has 14 residues. The DNA of the CDR3 is TGTGCCAGCAGCTCAATCCGGGACGGGAAGACCCAGTACTTC. Residues: CASSSIRDGKTQYF.

The chain joins TRBV12-3 or TRBV12-4 to TRBJ1-2; TRBD1 matches at 7 bases. V was clipped by 2 bases and J by 8 bases; unmatched bases: 8. This CDR3 spans 14 amino acids. In DNA, the CDR3 is TGTGCCAGCAGTTTAAAGAGGGGGCCGGAAGGCTACACCTTC. Protein: CASSLKRGPEGYTF.

This clonotype was seen repeatedly, ten times or more. This chain joins TRBV12-3 or TRBV12-4 and TRBJ1-4; D uncertain. V gave up 6 bases and J gave up 7 bases, with 12 bases separating them. The CDR3 runs 13 residues. Here the CDR3 reads CASRQRPSEKLFF. In nucleotides, the CDR3 is TGTGCCAGCAGACAGCGGCCCAGTGAAAAACTGTTTTTT.

The rearrangement links TRBV12-3 or TRBV12-4 to TRBJ2-7; D not resolved. The CDR3 length is 12 residues. Trimming removed 7 bases at V and 4 bases at J, with 11 bases between. CDR3 sequence reads: CASTPKLYEQYF. DNA of the CDR3: TGTGCCAGCACGCCGAAATTGTACGAGCAGTACTTC.

J is TRBJ2-5 and V is TRBV3-1; D might be TRBD1 (6 bases). V lost 4 bases to trimming and J lost 5 bases, with 17 bases between them. Per the germline V gene, CDR1 is LGHDT and CDR2 is YNNKEL (reference sequence). The CDR3 is 15 residues long. The CDR3 DNA follows: TGTGCCAGCAGCCGCGACAGGCCCCAAGGGGAGACCCAGTACTTC. It specifies CASSRDRPQGETQYF.

This chain joins TRBV18 and TRBJ1-1; D is perhaps TRBD1 (5 bases). Germline V CDR1 and CDR2: KGHSH, LQKENI. V lost 6 bases and J 7 bases, leaving 15 bases between the germline ends. This CDR3 is built from 13 residues. The CDR3 coding sequence is TGTGCCAGCTCTACAACTACAGACAGTGAAGCTTTCTTT. Its translation: CASSTTTDSEAFF.

This clonotype has ten or more counts. The chain carries TRBV12-3 or TRBV12-4 and TRBJ2-7, with D perhaps being TRBD1 or TRBD2 (6 bases each). This CDR3 region has 14 residues. V lost 3 bases and J 2 bases, leaving 11 bases between the germline ends. The CDR3 loop is CASSLSGATYEQYF. CDR3 sequence (DNA): TGTGCCAGCAGTTTGTCGGGGGCAACCTACGAGCAGTACTTC.

This clonotype appeared a few times. This CDR3 is CASSQVLSAVGDGYTF. DNA for the CDR3: TGCGCCAGCAGCCAAGTCCTTTCTGCCGTCGGAGATGGCTACACCTTC. V and J are TRBV4-3 and TRBJ1-2, with no clear D. Germline V lookup: CDR1 LGHNA, CDR2 YSLEER. Trimming stripped 1 base from V and 6 bases from J, with 18 bases between. The CDR3 has 16 amino acids.

In its sample, this clonotype was seen a few times. The rearrangement uses TRBV19 and TRBJ2-1; a weak D match, TRBD2 (5 bases). Germline CDR1 LNHDA, CDR2 SQIVND (reference sequence). V was pared by 5 bases and J by 8 bases, with 19 bases between. This CDR3 spans 15 amino acids. This chain's CDR3 is CASSPDWVSSDEQFF. Here the CDR3 DNA reads TGTGCCAGTAGTCCGGATTGGGTTAGTAGCGATGAGCAGTTCTTC.

The rearrangement joins TRBV3-1 to TRBJ1-1; 10 bases fit TRBD1. Trimming at V came to 4 bases and at J to 6 bases, leaving 8 bases not matched to a gene. Germline V gene lookup returns CDR1 LGHDT and CDR2 YNNKEL (reference sequence). The CDR3 extends over 15 amino acids. The CDR3, as DNA: TGTGCCAGCAGCCCCACCCCGGGGACAGGGGCTGAAGCTTTCTTT. This translates into CASSPTPGTGAEAFF.

The rearrangement uses TRBV12-3 or TRBV12-4 and TRBJ1-1; unclear D gene. V gave up 8 bases and J gave up 3 bases, with 16 bases separating them. The CDR3 consists of 14 residues. CDR3 DNA: TGTGCCAGCCTGGTGGACGGATGGGACACTGAAGCTTTCTTT. This encodes CASLVDGWDTEAFF.

The rearrangement uses TRBV4-2 and TRBJ2-3; 9 bases are a match to TRBD1. Germline values: CDR1 LGHNA, CDR2 YNFKEQ. The trim removed 4 bases at V and 0 bases at J, leaving 8 bases unmatched. CDR3 length: 17 amino acids. The CDR3 protein is CASSLAHRGQSTDTQYF. CDR3 nucleotides: TGTGCCAGCAGCCTAGCCCACAGGGGGCAGAGCACAGATACGCAGTATTTT.

The chain has TRBV28 and TRBJ2-2, with D possibly being TRBD1 (6 bases). In germline, CDR1 is MDHEN, CDR2 SYDVKM. This CDR3 has 15 amino acids. V was clipped by 6 bases and J by 0 bases, with 11 bases between them. The CDR3 sequence: CASRPGQTNTGELFF. CDR3 DNA: TGTGCCAGCAGGCCGGGACAAACGAACACCGGGGAGCTGTTTTTT.

This clonotype was picked up a small number of times. The rearrangement joins TRBV5-1 to TRBJ1-3, with unresolved D. This CDR3 is 15 amino acids long. The V gene lost 2 bases and the J gene lost 1 base, with 10 bases spanning the gap. In germline, CDR1 is SGHRS, CDR2 YFSETQ. CDR3 amino acids: CASSLDVGSGNTIYF. The CDR3 nucleotides are TGCGCCAGCAGCTTAGATGTAGGGTCTGGAAACACCATATATTTT.

The chain recombines TRBV7-3 with TRBJ2-5, with 14 bases that match TRBD2. The junction had 7 bases not matched to a gene; V was cut back by 4 bases and J by 3 bases. The CDR3 runs 17 residues. Germline V gene data show CDR1 as SGHTA and CDR2 as FQGTGA. CDR3 nucleotide sequence: TGTGCCAGCAGCTCCTTGACTAGCGGGGGGGCAAAAGAGACCCAGTACTTC. Amino acids: CASSSLTSGGAKETQYF.